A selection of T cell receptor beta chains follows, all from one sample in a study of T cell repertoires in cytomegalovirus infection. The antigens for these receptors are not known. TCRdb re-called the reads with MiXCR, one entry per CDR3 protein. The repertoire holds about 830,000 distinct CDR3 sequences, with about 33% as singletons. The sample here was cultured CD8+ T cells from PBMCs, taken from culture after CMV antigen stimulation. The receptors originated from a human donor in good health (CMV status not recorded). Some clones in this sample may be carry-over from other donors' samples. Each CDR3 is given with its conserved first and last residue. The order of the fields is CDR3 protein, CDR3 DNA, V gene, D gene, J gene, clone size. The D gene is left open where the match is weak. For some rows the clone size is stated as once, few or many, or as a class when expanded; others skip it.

cdr3_aa: CASSSDSPNPEQFF
cdr3_nt: TGTGCCAGCAGCTCCGACAGCCCAAACCCCGAGCAGTTCTTC
v_call: TRBV7-9
d_call: NA
j_call: TRBJ2-1
clone_size: many

cdr3_aa: CASSQTEGQGTGTGELFF
cdr3_nt: TGCGCCAGCAGCCAAACTGAAGGACAGGGGACAGGAACCGGGGAGCTGTTTTTT
v_call: TRBV4-1
d_call: TRBD1
j_call: TRBJ2-2
clone_size: NA

cdr3_aa: CASSLIGQGLETQYF
cdr3_nt: TGTGCCAGCAGTTTAATTGGACAGGGCTTAGAGACCCAGTACTTC
v_call: TRBV27
d_call: TRBD1
j_call: TRBJ2-5
clone_size: NA

cdr3_aa: CASSLGVMGGRETQYF
cdr3_nt: TGTGCCAGCAGCTTAGGGGTTATGGGGGGCCGGGAGACCCAGTACTTC
v_call: TRBV7-2
d_call: NA
j_call: TRBJ2-5
clone_size: many

cdr3_aa: CASSSGQIYEQYF
cdr3_nt: TGTGCCAGCAGCTCAGGACAGATCTACGAGCAGTACTTC
v_call: TRBV7-2
d_call: NA
j_call: TRBJ2-7
clone_size: many

cdr3_aa: CASSQSGGGIQPQHF
cdr3_nt: TGCGCCAGCAGTCAATCTGGGGGGGGAATTCAGCCCCAGCATTTT
v_call: TRBV23-1
d_call: NA
j_call: TRBJ1-5
clone_size: NA

cdr3_aa: CASSLTGQGVGYTF
cdr3_nt: TGTGCCAGCAGCCTAACGGGACAGGGAGTCGGCTACACCTTC
v_call: TRBV7-8
d_call: TRBD1
j_call: TRBJ1-2
clone_size: many

cdr3_aa: CASSPQGQGGNRPQHF
cdr3_nt: TGTGCCAGCAGCCCTCAGGGGCAGGGGGGAAATCGGCCCCAGCATTTT
v_call: TRBV7-2
d_call: TRBD1
j_call: TRBJ1-5
clone_size: many

cdr3_aa: CASTLLGHTDTQYF
cdr3_nt: TGTGCCAGTACCCTCTTGGGGCACACAGATACGCAGTATTTT
v_call: TRBV14
d_call: NA
j_call: TRBJ2-3
clone_size: NA

cdr3_aa: CASSLGFDVEKLFF
cdr3_nt: TGTGCCAGCAGCTTAGGTTTTGACGTTGAAAAACTGTTTTTT
v_call: TRBV7-9
d_call: NA
j_call: TRBJ1-4
clone_size: NA

cdr3_aa: CASRADFDRSNEQYF
cdr3_nt: TGTGCCAGCAGAGCCGACTTCGACCGGTCCAACGAGCAGTACTTC
v_call: TRBV7-8
d_call: NA
j_call: TRBJ2-7
clone_size: many

cdr3_aa: CASSLPLLSTSDTQYF
cdr3_nt: TGTGCCAGCAGTTTACCTCTATTGAGCACGTCAGATACGCAGTATTTT
v_call: TRBV28
d_call: NA
j_call: TRBJ2-3
clone_size: NA

cdr3_aa: CAISESLNYGYTF
cdr3_nt: TGTGCCATCAGTGAGTCCCTGAACTATGGCTACACCTTC
v_call: TRBV10-3
d_call: NA
j_call: TRBJ1-2
clone_size: few

cdr3_aa: CASKPGTAYEQYF
cdr3_nt: TGTGCCAGCAAGCCCGGGACAGCCTACGAGCAGTACTTC
v_call: TRBV6-1
d_call: TRBD1
j_call: TRBJ2-7
clone_size: few

cdr3_aa: CASSIIRGQAYEQYF
cdr3_nt: TGTGCCAGTAGTATAATAAGGGGGCAAGCCTACGAGCAGTACTTC
v_call: TRBV19
d_call: TRBD1
j_call: TRBJ2-7
clone_size: NA

cdr3_aa: CASSLGGVGNQPQHF
cdr3_nt: TGTGCCAGCAGCCTCGGCGGGGTTGGCAATCAGCCCCAGCATTTT
v_call: TRBV7-2
d_call: NA
j_call: TRBJ1-5
clone_size: many

cdr3_aa: CASSLHPRGGTEAFF
cdr3_nt: TGTGCCAGCAGCTTGCACCCCAGAGGGGGCACTGAAGCTTTCTTT
v_call: TRBV7-8
d_call: NA
j_call: TRBJ1-1
clone_size: NA

cdr3_aa: CASSFGGSTGEVYTF
cdr3_nt: TGTGCCAGCAGCTTCGGGGGTTCCACAGGGGAGGTCTACACCTTC
v_call: TRBV7-6
d_call: TRBD1
j_call: TRBJ1-2
clone_size: NA

cdr3_aa: CSAREGTGIYGYTF
cdr3_nt: TGCAGTGCTAGAGAGGGGACAGGCATCTATGGCTACACCTTC
v_call: TRBV20-1
d_call: TRBD1
j_call: TRBJ1-2
clone_size: NA

cdr3_aa: CASSILGDNQPQHF
cdr3_nt: TGTGCCAGTAGTATTTTGGGTGACAATCAGCCCCAGCATTTT
v_call: TRBV19
d_call: NA
j_call: TRBJ1-5
clone_size: NA

cdr3_aa: CASSRTATGPEAFF
cdr3_nt: TGTGCCAGCAGCCGAACAGCGACAGGGCCTGAAGCTTTCTTT
v_call: TRBV7-6
d_call: TRBD1
j_call: TRBJ1-1
clone_size: NA

cdr3_aa: CASGLVPLGEQYF
cdr3_nt: TGTGCTAGTGGTTTGGTACCTCTGGGGGAGCAGTACTTC
v_call: TRBV12-5
d_call: NA
j_call: TRBJ2-7
clone_size: many

cdr3_aa: CASSQESQIQPQHF
cdr3_nt: TGCGCCAGCAGCCAAGAATCACAGATTCAGCCCCAGCATTTT
v_call: TRBV4-1
d_call: NA
j_call: TRBJ1-5
clone_size: NA

cdr3_aa: CASRPQGDSYNEQFF
cdr3_nt: TGTGCCAGCAGACCACAGGGAGACTCCTACAATGAGCAGTTCTTC
v_call: TRBV7-9
d_call: NA
j_call: TRBJ2-1
clone_size: many

cdr3_aa: CVSSLVIGGLYGYTF
cdr3_nt: TGTGTCAGCAGCTTGGTAATAGGGGGACTTTATGGCTACACCTTC
v_call: TRBV7-3
d_call: NA
j_call: TRBJ1-2
clone_size: NA

cdr3_aa: CSVYPGQGGYGYTF
cdr3_nt: TGCAGCGTCTACCCGGGACAGGGAGGCTATGGCTACACCTTC
v_call: TRBV29-1
d_call: TRBD1
j_call: TRBJ1-2
clone_size: NA

cdr3_aa: CASSLATRGGGYGYTF
cdr3_nt: TGTGCCAGCAGCTTAGCCACCAGGGGTGGCGGCTATGGCTACACCTTC
v_call: TRBV7-9
d_call: NA
j_call: TRBJ1-2
clone_size: NA

cdr3_aa: CASSEEGDTQYF
cdr3_nt: TGTGCCAGCAGTGAAGAAGGAGATACGCAGTATTTT
v_call: TRBV6-1
d_call: NA
j_call: TRBJ2-3
clone_size: few

cdr3_aa: CASSPTGTNQPQHF
cdr3_nt: TGTGCCAGCAGCCCTACAGGGACCAATCAGCCCCAGCATTTT
v_call: TRBV7-9
d_call: NA
j_call: TRBJ1-5
clone_size: many

cdr3_aa: CSADGTGTLEKLFF
cdr3_nt: TGCAGTGCTGACGGGACAGGGACGTTGGAAAAACTGTTTTTT
v_call: TRBV20-1
d_call: TRBD1
j_call: TRBJ1-4
clone_size: NA

cdr3_aa: CASSKGPDEQYF
cdr3_nt: TGTGCCAGTAGTAAGGGCCCCGACGAGCAGTACTTC
v_call: TRBV19
d_call: NA
j_call: TRBJ2-7
clone_size: NA

cdr3_aa: CASSSARDTSLGNTIYF
cdr3_nt: TGTGCCAGCAGTTCCGCACGGGACACCTCTCTAGGAAACACCATATATTTT
v_call: TRBV27
d_call: NA
j_call: TRBJ1-3
clone_size: few

cdr3_aa: CASRRDTPLYGYTF
cdr3_nt: TGTGCCAGCAGGCGGGACACCCCTCTCTATGGCTACACCTTC
v_call: TRBV12-3/TRBV12-4
d_call: NA
j_call: TRBJ1-2
clone_size: few

cdr3_aa: CASSGLAARGKYF
cdr3_nt: TGTGCCAGCAGTGGACTAGCGGCCCGAGGAAAGTATTTT
v_call: TRBV2
d_call: TRBD2
j_call: TRBJ2-3
clone_size: NA

cdr3_aa: CASSGRTGWVATNEKLFF
cdr3_nt: TGTGCCAGCAGCGGTCGGACAGGGTGGGTTGCAACTAATGAAAAACTGTTTTTT
v_call: TRBV5-6
d_call: TRBD1
j_call: TRBJ1-4
clone_size: NA

cdr3_aa: CASGLPGPDMNTEAFF
cdr3_nt: TGTGCCAGCGGTTTACCGGGGCCCGATATGAACACTGAAGCTTTCTTT
v_call: TRBV6-5
d_call: NA
j_call: TRBJ1-1
clone_size: NA

cdr3_aa: CASRRHYEAFF
cdr3_nt: TGTGCCAGCAGGCGACATTATGAAGCTTTCTTT
v_call: TRBV12-3/TRBV12-4
d_call: NA
j_call: TRBJ1-1
clone_size: NA

cdr3_aa: CASSLGTGYDQPQHF
cdr3_nt: TGTGCCAGCAGCTTGGGGACAGGGTACGATCAGCCCCAGCATTTT
v_call: TRBV7-3
d_call: TRBD1
j_call: TRBJ1-5
clone_size: once

cdr3_aa: CASSQKFVTSHQPQHF
cdr3_nt: TGTGCCAGCAGCCAAAAGTTCGTAACCTCGCATCAGCCCCAGCATTTT
v_call: TRBV7-2
d_call: NA
j_call: TRBJ1-5
clone_size: many

cdr3_aa: CASLQGNQPQHF
cdr3_nt: TGTGCCAGCTTACAGGGCAATCAGCCCCAGCATTTT
v_call: TRBV19
d_call: NA
j_call: TRBJ1-5
clone_size: few

cdr3_aa: CASSSGETQYF
cdr3_nt: TGTGCCAGCAGCTCCGGGGAGACCCAGTACTTC
v_call: TRBV12-3/TRBV12-4
d_call: NA
j_call: TRBJ2-5
clone_size: many

cdr3_aa: CASSLGVFNTEAFF
cdr3_nt: TGTGCCAGCAGTTTAGGGGTTTTCAACACTGAAGCTTTCTTT
v_call: TRBV27
d_call: NA
j_call: TRBJ1-1
clone_size: few